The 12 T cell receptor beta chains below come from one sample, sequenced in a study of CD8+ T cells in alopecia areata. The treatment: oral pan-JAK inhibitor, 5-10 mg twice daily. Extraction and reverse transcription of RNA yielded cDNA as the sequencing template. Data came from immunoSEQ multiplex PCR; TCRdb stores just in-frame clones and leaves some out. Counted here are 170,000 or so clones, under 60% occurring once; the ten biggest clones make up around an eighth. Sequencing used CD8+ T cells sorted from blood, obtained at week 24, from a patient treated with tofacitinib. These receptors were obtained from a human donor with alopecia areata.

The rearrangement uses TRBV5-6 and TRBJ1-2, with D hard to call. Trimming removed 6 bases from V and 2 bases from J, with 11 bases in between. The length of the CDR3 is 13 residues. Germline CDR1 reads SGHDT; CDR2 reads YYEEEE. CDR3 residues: CASISPTNYGYTF. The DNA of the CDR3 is TGTGCCAGCATTTCTCCGACCAACTATGGCTACACCTTC.

As DNA, the CDR3 is TGTGCCAGCAGACGAAGGGACAGGCTCGGGAACACCATATATTTT. Translating it yields CASRRRDRLGNTIYF. This rearrangement joins TRBV5-4 to TRBJ1-3; 8 nucleotides agree with TRBD1. Germline lookup yields CDR1 SGHNT and CDR2 YYREEE (reference sequence). The CDR3 is 15 amino acids. The V gene end was trimmed by 5 bases and the J gene end by 7 bases; junction bases not matched to a gene: 11.

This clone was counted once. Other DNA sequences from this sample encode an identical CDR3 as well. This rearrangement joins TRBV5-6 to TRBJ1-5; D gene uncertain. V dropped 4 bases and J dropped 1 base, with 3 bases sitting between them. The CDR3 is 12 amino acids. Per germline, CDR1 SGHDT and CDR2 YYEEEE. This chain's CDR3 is CASSLSNQPQHF. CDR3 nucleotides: TGTGCCAGCAGCCTCAGCAATCAGCCCCAGCATTTT.

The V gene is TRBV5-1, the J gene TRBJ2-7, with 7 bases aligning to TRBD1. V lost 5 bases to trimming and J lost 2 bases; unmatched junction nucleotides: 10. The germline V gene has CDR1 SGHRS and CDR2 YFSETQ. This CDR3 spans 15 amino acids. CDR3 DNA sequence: TGCGCCAGCAGGCCCTTACAGGGGTCCCCCTACGAGCAGTACTTC. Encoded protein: CASRPLQGSPYEQYF.

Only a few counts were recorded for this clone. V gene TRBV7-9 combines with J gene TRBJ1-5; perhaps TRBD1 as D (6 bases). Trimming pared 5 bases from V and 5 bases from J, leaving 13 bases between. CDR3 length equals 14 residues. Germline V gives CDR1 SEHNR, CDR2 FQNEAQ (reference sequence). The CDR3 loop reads CASSAPGVDQPQHF. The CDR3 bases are TGTGCCAGCAGCGCTCCAGGGGTCGATCAGCCCCAGCATTTT.

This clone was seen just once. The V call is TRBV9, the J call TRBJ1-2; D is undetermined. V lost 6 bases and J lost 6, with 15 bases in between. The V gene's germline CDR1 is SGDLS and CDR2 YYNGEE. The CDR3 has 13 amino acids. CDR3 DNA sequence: TGTGCCAGCACCCAGTCCCTGGTACATGGCTACACCTTC. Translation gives CASTQSLVHGYTF.

DNA of the CDR3: TGTGCCAGTACCCCGGGCGGAACCTATGGCTACACCTTC. Translation: CASTPGGTYGYTF. The rearrangement joins TRBV19 to TRBJ1-2; D not certain. The V gene lost 7 bases and the J gene lost 4 bases, with 13 bases spanning the gap. The CDR3 sequence is 13 residues long. The germline CDR1 and CDR2 sequences are LNHDA and SQIVND (reference sequence).

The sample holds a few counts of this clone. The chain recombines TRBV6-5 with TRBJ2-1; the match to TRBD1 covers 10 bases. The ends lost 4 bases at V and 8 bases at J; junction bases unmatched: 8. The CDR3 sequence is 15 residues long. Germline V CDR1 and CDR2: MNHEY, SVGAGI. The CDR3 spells CASSSPGQGIHEQFF. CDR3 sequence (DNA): TGTGCCAGCAGTTCTCCGGGACAGGGGATCCATGAGCAGTTCTTC.

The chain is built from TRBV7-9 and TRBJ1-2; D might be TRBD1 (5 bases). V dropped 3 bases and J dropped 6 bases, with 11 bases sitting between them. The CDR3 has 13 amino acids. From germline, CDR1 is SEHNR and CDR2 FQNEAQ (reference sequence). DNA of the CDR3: TGTGCCAGCAGCTTGGGACCTGAGAATGGCTACACCTTC. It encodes CASSLGPENGYTF.

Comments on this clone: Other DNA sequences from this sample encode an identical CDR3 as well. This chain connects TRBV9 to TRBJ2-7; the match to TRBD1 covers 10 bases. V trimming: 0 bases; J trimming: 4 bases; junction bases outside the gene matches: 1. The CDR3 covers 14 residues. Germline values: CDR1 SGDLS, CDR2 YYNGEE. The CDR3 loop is CASSVGDRGYEQYF. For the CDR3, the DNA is TGTGCCAGCAGCGTAGGGGACAGGGGTTACGAGCAGTACTTC. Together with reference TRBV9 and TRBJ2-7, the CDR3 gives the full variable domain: DSGVTQTPKHLITATGQRVTLRCSPRSGDLSVYWYQQSLDQGLQFLIQYYNGEERAKGNILERFSAQQFPDLHSELNLSSLELGDSALYFCASSVGDRGYEQYFGPGTRLTVT.

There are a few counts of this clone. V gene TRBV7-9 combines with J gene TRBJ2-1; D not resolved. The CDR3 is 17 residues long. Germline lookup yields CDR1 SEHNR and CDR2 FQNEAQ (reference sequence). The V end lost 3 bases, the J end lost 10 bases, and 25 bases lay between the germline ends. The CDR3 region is CASSFLPIAHSGDEQFF. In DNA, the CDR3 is TGTGCCAGCAGCTTCCTCCCTATAGCCCATAGTGGCGACGAGCAGTTCTTC.

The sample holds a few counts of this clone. CDR3 region: CAWGHDSNQPQHF. The CDR3 DNA reads TGTGCCTGGGGACACGATAGCAATCAGCCCCAGCATTTT. This chain joins TRBV30 and TRBJ1-5; D is perhaps TRBD1 (5 bases). This CDR3 is built from 13 residues. In germline, CDR1 is GTSNPN, CDR2 SVGIG (reference sequence). Trimming took off 5 bases at V and 0 bases at J, with 8 bases between the two ends.